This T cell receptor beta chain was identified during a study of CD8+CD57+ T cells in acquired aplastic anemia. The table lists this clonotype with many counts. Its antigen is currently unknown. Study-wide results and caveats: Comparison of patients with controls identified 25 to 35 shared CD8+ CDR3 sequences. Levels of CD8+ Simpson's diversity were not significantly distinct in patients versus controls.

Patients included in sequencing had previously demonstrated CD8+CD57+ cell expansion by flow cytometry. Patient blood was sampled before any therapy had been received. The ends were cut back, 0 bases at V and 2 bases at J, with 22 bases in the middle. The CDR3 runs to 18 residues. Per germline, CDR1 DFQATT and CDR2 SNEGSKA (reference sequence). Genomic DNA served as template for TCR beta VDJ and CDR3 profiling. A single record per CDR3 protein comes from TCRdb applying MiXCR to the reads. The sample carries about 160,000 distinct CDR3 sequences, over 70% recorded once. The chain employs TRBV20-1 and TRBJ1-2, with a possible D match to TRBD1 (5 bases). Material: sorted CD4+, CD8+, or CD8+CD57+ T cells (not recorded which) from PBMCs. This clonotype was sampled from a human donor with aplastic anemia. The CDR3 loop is CSARDSGGGQRGNYGYTF. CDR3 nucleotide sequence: TGCAGTGCTAGAGATTCGGGTGGAGGCCAGAGGGGCAACTATGGCTACACCTTC.